Listed below are T cell receptor beta chains from one sample, sequenced in a study of shared T cell receptors in the human thymus. The table came from immunoSEQ multiplex PCR; TCRdb's copy has only in-frame clones and leaves some out. The sample contains more than 550,000 clones, about 89% of which appear only once. This sample also appeared in a second study, on human thymus T cells.

The sequenced material came from thymocytes. The receptors derive from a boy less than two years old with a congenital heart defect. CDR3s include the opening cysteine and the closing phenylalanine or tryptophan. The order of the fields is CDR3 length, D gene, clone size, J gene, V gene, CDR3 protein, CDR3 DNA. The D gene is left open where the match is weak. A row's size may be missing; if present it is once, few, many or a size class.

CDR3 length: 14
D gene: NA
clone size: few
J gene: TRBJ1-6
V gene: TRBV27
CDR3 protein: CASSRSSYNSPLHF
CDR3 DNA: TGTGCCAGCAGCCGAAGCTCCTATAATTCCCCCCTCCACTTT

CDR3 length: 17
D gene: TRBD1
clone size: NA
J gene: TRBJ2-7
V gene: TRBV5-6
CDR3 protein: CASSLGDSGQVSYEQYF
CDR3 DNA: TGTGCCAGCAGCTTGGGGGACTCGGGACAGGTGTCCTACGAGCAGTACTTC

CDR3 length: 14
D gene: TRBD1
clone size: NA
J gene: TRBJ2-1
V gene: TRBV6-5
CDR3 protein: CASSRTGGCNEQFF
CDR3 DNA: TGTGCCAGCAGTCGGACAGGGGGCTGCAATGAGCAGTTCTTC

CDR3 length: 15
D gene: NA
clone size: NA
J gene: TRBJ2-7
V gene: TRBV5-4
CDR3 protein: CASSLVAHDNYEQYF
CDR3 DNA: TGTGCCAGCAGCTTGGTGGCTCACGATAACTACGAGCAGTACTTC

CDR3 length: 17
D gene: TRBD1
clone size: NA
J gene: TRBJ2-1
V gene: TRBV4-3
CDR3 protein: CASSQEAKDRVNHEQFF
CDR3 DNA: TGCGCCAGCAGCCAAGAGGCCAAGGACAGGGTAAACCATGAGCAGTTCTTC

CDR3 length: 15
D gene: TRBD1
clone size: NA
J gene: TRBJ1-2
V gene: TRBV19
CDR3 protein: CASSTRTGGWYGYTF
CDR3 DNA: TGTGCCAGTAGTACCCGGACAGGGGGCTGGTATGGCTACACCTTC

CDR3 length: 17
D gene: NA
clone size: NA
J gene: TRBJ1-6
V gene: TRBV2
CDR3 protein: CASINPRPRGAYSPLHF
CDR3 DNA: TGTGCCAGCATAAACCCTCGCCCTCGGGGGGCTTATTCACCCCTCCACTTT

CDR3 length: 16
D gene: TRBD1
clone size: NA
J gene: TRBJ1-6
V gene: TRBV19
CDR3 protein: CASSNTLDRDYSPLHF
CDR3 DNA: TGTGCCAGTAGCAATACACTGGACAGGGATTATTCACCCCTCCACTTT

CDR3 length: 18
D gene: TRBD2
clone size: NA
J gene: TRBJ2-5
V gene: TRBV5-4
CDR3 protein: CASSWSAGGPSGQETQYF
CDR3 DNA: TGTGCCAGCAGCTGGTCAGCGGGAGGGCCCTCAGGCCAAGAGACCCAGTACTTC

CDR3 length: 16
D gene: NA
clone size: NA
J gene: TRBJ2-3
V gene: TRBV9
CDR3 protein: CASSVRGNVPSDTQYF
CDR3 DNA: TGTGCCAGCAGTGTACGGGGGAACGTCCCGTCAGATACGCAGTATTTT

CDR3 length: 12
D gene: NA
clone size: NA
J gene: TRBJ2-1
V gene: TRBV13
CDR3 protein: CASSYTYNEQFF
CDR3 DNA: TGTGCCAGCAGCTATACCTACAATGAGCAGTTCTTC

CDR3 length: 15
D gene: NA
clone size: NA
J gene: TRBJ1-5
V gene: TRBV5-6
CDR3 protein: CASSKGGWANQPQHF
CDR3 DNA: TGTGCCAGCAGTAAGGGAGGTTGGGCCAATCAGCCCCAGCATTTT

CDR3 length: 15
D gene: NA
clone size: NA
J gene: TRBJ2-3
V gene: TRBV4-3
CDR3 protein: CASSQSNTGIDTQYF
CDR3 DNA: TGCGCCAGCAGCCAAAGTAACACGGGGATAGATACGCAGTATTTT

CDR3 length: 14
D gene: TRBD1
clone size: NA
J gene: TRBJ1-6
V gene: TRBV19
CDR3 protein: CASSGTGYNSPLHF
CDR3 DNA: TGTGCCAGTAGTGGGACAGGGTATAATTCACCCCTCCACTTT

CDR3 length: 14
D gene: TRBD2
clone size: NA
J gene: TRBJ2-3
V gene: TRBV25-1
CDR3 protein: CASSEVGRTDTQYF
CDR3 DNA: TGTGCCAGCAGTGAAGTCGGGAGGACAGATACGCAGTATTTT

CDR3 length: 15
D gene: NA
clone size: NA
J gene: TRBJ1-1
V gene: TRBV15
CDR3 protein: CATSRVAGWSAEAFF
CDR3 DNA: TGTGCCACCAGCAGAGTTGCGGGCTGGTCTGCTGAAGCTTTCTTT

CDR3 length: 19
D gene: TRBD2
clone size: NA
J gene: TRBJ2-1
V gene: TRBV6-1
CDR3 protein: CASSVPLAGGPTGYNEQFF
CDR3 DNA: TGTGCCAGCAGTGTCCCCCTAGCGGGGGGGCCGACGGGGTACAATGAGCAGTTCTTC

CDR3 length: 17
D gene: TRBD1
clone size: NA
J gene: TRBJ2-2
V gene: TRBV5-4
CDR3 protein: CASSLGLRTGTTGELFF
CDR3 DNA: TGTGCCAGCAGCTTGGGTCTCCGGACAGGGACCACCGGGGAGCTGTTTTTT

CDR3 length: 17
D gene: TRBD1
clone size: NA
J gene: TRBJ1-3
V gene: TRBV30
CDR3 protein: CAWSVRFLQGTGNTIYF
CDR3 DNA: TGTGCCTGGAGTGTACGATTTCTACAGGGGACGGGAAACACCATATATTTT

CDR3 length: 14
D gene: NA
clone size: NA
J gene: TRBJ2-3
V gene: TRBV29-1
CDR3 protein: CSAGSSGLTDTQYF
CDR3 DNA: TGCAGCGCTGGGAGTAGCGGTCTCACAGATACGCAGTATTTT

CDR3 length: 17
D gene: NA
clone size: NA
J gene: TRBJ2-2
V gene: TRBV18
CDR3 protein: CASSLYRVSRNTGELFF
CDR3 DNA: TGTGCCAGCTCCCTGTACAGGGTGAGCAGGAACACCGGGGAGCTGTTTTTT

CDR3 length: 13
D gene: TRBD1
clone size: NA
J gene: TRBJ2-7
V gene: TRBV2
CDR3 protein: CASTRQGLYEQYF
CDR3 DNA: TGTGCCAGCACACGACAGGGGCTCTACGAGCAGTACTTC

CDR3 length: 15
D gene: NA
clone size: NA
J gene: TRBJ1-6
V gene: TRBV6-6
CDR3 protein: CASSYPRVDNSPLHF
CDR3 DNA: TGTGCCAGCAGTTACCCCCGGGTCGATAATTCACCCCTCCACTTT

CDR3 length: 12
D gene: NA
clone size: NA
J gene: TRBJ2-7
V gene: TRBV6-1
CDR3 protein: CASTGGPYEQYF
CDR3 DNA: TGTGCCAGCACGGGGGGCCCCTACGAGCAGTACTTC

CDR3 length: 11
D gene: TRBD1
clone size: NA
J gene: TRBJ1-1
V gene: TRBV5-4
CDR3 protein: CASSLAGGLTF
CDR3 DNA: TGTGCCAGCAGCTTGGCAGGGGGCTTGACTTTT

CDR3 length: 13
D gene: TRBD1
clone size: NA
J gene: TRBJ2-7
V gene: TRBV7-9
CDR3 protein: CASRKDRAYEQYF
CDR3 DNA: TGTGCCAGCAGAAAAGACAGGGCCTACGAGCAGTACTTC

CDR3 length: 16
D gene: NA
clone size: NA
J gene: TRBJ2-5
V gene: TRBV7-9
CDR3 protein: CASSLASRGEGETQYF
CDR3 DNA: TGTGCCAGCAGCTTAGCGTCCAGGGGAGAGGGAGAGACCCAGTACTTC

CDR3 length: 16
D gene: TRBD2
clone size: few
J gene: TRBJ2-5
V gene: TRBV28
CDR3 protein: CASSLGLAGPGETQYF
CDR3 DNA: TGTGCCAGCAGTCTCGGACTAGCGGGGCCCGGAGAGACCCAGTACTTC

CDR3 length: 12
D gene: NA
clone size: NA
J gene: TRBJ1-1
V gene: TRBV2
CDR3 protein: CASVRTGFEAFF
CDR3 DNA: TGTGCCAGCGTCCGAACAGGGTTTGAAGCTTTCTTT

CDR3 length: 15
D gene: NA
clone size: NA
J gene: TRBJ1-1
V gene: TRBV5-4
CDR3 protein: CASSLSREWSTEAFF
CDR3 DNA: TGTGCCAGCAGCTTAAGTAGGGAGTGGAGCACTGAAGCTTTCTTT

CDR3 length: 15
D gene: NA
clone size: NA
J gene: TRBJ1-5
V gene: TRBV27
CDR3 protein: CASSLSGKFNQPQHF
CDR3 DNA: TGTGCCAGCAGTTTATCCGGGAAGTTCAATCAGCCCCAGCATTTT

CDR3 length: 17
D gene: TRBD2
clone size: NA
J gene: TRBJ2-7
V gene: TRBV4-1
CDR3 protein: CASSLQGTSGREYEQYF
CDR3 DNA: TGCGCCAGCAGCCTCCAAGGGACTAGCGGGAGAGAGTACGAGCAGTACTTC

CDR3 length: 16
D gene: TRBD1
clone size: NA
J gene: TRBJ1-1
V gene: TRBV14
CDR3 protein: CASSQDRGQKNTEAFF
CDR3 DNA: TGTGCCAGCAGCCAAGATCGGGGACAGAAGAACACTGAAGCTTTCTTT

CDR3 length: 16
D gene: NA
clone size: NA
J gene: TRBJ1-5
V gene: TRBV6-6
CDR3 protein: CASSYSGRGDNQPQHF
CDR3 DNA: TGTGCCAGCAGTTACTCTGGAAGGGGTGACAATCAGCCCCAGCATTTT

CDR3 length: 13
D gene: NA
clone size: NA
J gene: TRBJ2-5
V gene: TRBV5-6
CDR3 protein: CASSLRGQETQYF
CDR3 DNA: TGTGCCAGCAGCTTAAGGGGCCAAGAGACCCAGTACTTC

CDR3 length: 18
D gene: TRBD2
clone size: NA
J gene: TRBJ2-1
V gene: TRBV4-2
CDR3 protein: CASSQGLAGGPIYNEQFF
CDR3 DNA: TGTGCCAGCAGCCAGGGACTAGCGGGGGGGCCGATCTACAATGAGCAGTTCTTC

CDR3 length: 13
D gene: NA
clone size: NA
J gene: TRBJ1-4
V gene: TRBV15
CDR3 protein: CATSSHALEKLFF
CDR3 DNA: TGTGCCACCAGCTCCCACGCGCTAGAAAAACTGTTTTTT

CDR3 length: 16
D gene: NA
clone size: NA
J gene: TRBJ1-2
V gene: TRBV6-5
CDR3 protein: CASSYYRQGLGYGYTF
CDR3 DNA: TGTGCCAGCAGTTACTACAGGCAAGGTCTGGGCTATGGCTACACCTTC

CDR3 length: 17
D gene: TRBD1
clone size: once
J gene: TRBJ2-2
V gene: TRBV10-3
CDR3 protein: CAISGAAGTGSPGELFF
CDR3 DNA: TGTGCCATCAGCGGGGCCGCCGGGACAGGGTCCCCCGGGGAGCTGTTTTTT

CDR3 length: 13
D gene: TRBD1
clone size: NA
J gene: TRBJ2-7
V gene: TRBV7-8
CDR3 protein: CASSPTGVHEQYF
CDR3 DNA: TGTGCCAGCAGCCCGACAGGGGTCCACGAGCAGTACTTC

CDR3 length: 14
D gene: NA
clone size: NA
J gene: TRBJ1-2
V gene: TRBV7-2
CDR3 protein: CASSSLAGNYGYTF
CDR3 DNA: TGTGCCAGCAGCTCACTGGCAGGGAACTATGGCTACACCTTC

CDR3 length: 16
D gene: TRBD1
clone size: NA
J gene: TRBJ2-1
V gene: TRBV18
CDR3 protein: CASTKRDRGPNNEQFF
CDR3 DNA: TGTGCCAGCACAAAACGGGACAGGGGCCCGAACAATGAGCAGTTCTTC

CDR3 length: 18
D gene: NA
clone size: NA
J gene: TRBJ2-1
V gene: TRBV4-3
CDR3 protein: CASSRAFGVGWTYNEQFF
CDR3 DNA: TGCGCCAGCAGCCGCGCCTTCGGGGTGGGGTGGACCTACAATGAGCAGTTCTTC

CDR3 length: 17
D gene: NA
clone size: once
J gene: TRBJ2-7
V gene: TRBV7-9
CDR3 protein: CASSLEVRFHGGNEQYF
CDR3 DNA: TGTGCCAGCAGCTTAGAAGTGAGGTTTCACGGGGGAAACGAGCAGTACTTC

CDR3 length: 16
D gene: NA
clone size: NA
J gene: TRBJ2-7
V gene: TRBV4-3
CDR3 protein: CASSQDSGRDSHEQYF
CDR3 DNA: TGCGCCAGCAGCCAAGATTCCGGGAGGGACAGCCACGAGCAGTACTTC

CDR3 length: 15
D gene: TRBD2
clone size: few
J gene: TRBJ2-1
V gene: TRBV5-1
CDR3 protein: CASSLACGGAGRQFF
CDR3 DNA: TGCGCCAGCAGCTTGGCTTGCGGGGGGGCCGGTAGGCAGTTCTTC

CDR3 length: 16
D gene: TRBD1
clone size: NA
J gene: TRBJ2-7
V gene: TRBV2
CDR3 protein: CASSERGDREPYEQYF
CDR3 DNA: TGTGCCAGCAGTGAAAGGGGGGACAGGGAACCCTACGAGCAGTACTTC

CDR3 length: 15
D gene: TRBD1
clone size: NA
J gene: TRBJ2-3
V gene: TRBV5-4
CDR3 protein: CASSLRTGEADTQYF
CDR3 DNA: TGTGCCAGCAGCCTCCGGACAGGGGAAGCAGATACGCAGTATTTT

CDR3 length: 15
D gene: TRBD1
clone size: NA
J gene: TRBJ2-1
V gene: TRBV5-1
CDR3 protein: CASSRGQERGNEQFF
CDR3 DNA: TGCGCCAGCAGCCGTGGACAGGAAAGGGGAAATGAGCAGTTCTTC

CDR3 length: 14
D gene: TRBD2
clone size: NA
J gene: TRBJ2-7
V gene: TRBV30
CDR3 protein: CAWSQREHSYEQYF
CDR3 DNA: TGTGCCTGGAGTCAGCGGGAGCATTCCTACGAGCAGTACTTC

CDR3 length: 15
D gene: NA
clone size: NA
J gene: TRBJ1-5
V gene: TRBV30
CDR3 protein: CAWSPYRQYHQPQHF
CDR3 DNA: TGTGCCTGGAGCCCATACCGACAGTACCATCAGCCCCAGCATTTT

CDR3 length: 16
D gene: NA
clone size: once
J gene: TRBJ2-1
V gene: TRBV9
CDR3 protein: CASSYPSEVSYNEQFF
CDR3 DNA: TGTGCCAGCAGCTACCCTAGCGAAGTGTCCTACAATGAGCAGTTCTTC

CDR3 length: 13
D gene: NA
clone size: once
J gene: TRBJ2-2
V gene: TRBV15
CDR3 protein: CATSSRSPGELFF
CDR3 DNA: TGTGCCACCAGCAGCCGTAGTCCCGGGGAGCTGTTTTTT